The entry below gives a single TCR beta chain sequence along with its context. Its specific antigen is unknown. Base-call qualities are not available, and no considerably larger clone is one nucleotide away. This sample was included in a study of T cell changes during pregnancy in multiple sclerosis (dated by TCRdb to about 2019). About the investigation overall: The study looked at changes in the T cell repertoire across pregnancy in women with multiple sclerosis.

Libraries were prepared through the immunoSEQ multiplex PCR assay. TCRdb mirrors the immuneACCESS table, restricted to in-frame sequences. Some clones are absent from its copies; in checked studies, under half trace to an unresolved V gene, and the reason for the others is unknown. This sample holds around 38,000 clones; 92% were observed only once. In total, the top ten clones hold 5% to 6% of the sample. V drops 1 base and J drops 4 bases, leaving 14 bases in between. The CDR3, from cysteine to phenylalanine, totals 16 residues. CDR3 DNA only is kept here, 48 bases in frame from base 1. Looking up the germline V gene yields CDR1 MGHRA and CDR2 YSYEKL.

This receptor was taken from a female donor with multiple sclerosis, enrolled in a pregnancy study. Sequenced material: CD8+ T cells from peripheral blood mononuclear cells, taken in the third trimester of pregnancy. In this chain, TRBV4-1 is recombined with TRBJ2-1; confidence is insufficient to name the D gene. In nucleotide form, the sequence is TGCGCCAGCAGCCAAGTCGCGGATCTCCGGTACAATGAGCAGTTCTTC. Translated, this is CASSQVADLRYNEQFF.